This T cell receptor (beta chain) was recorded in a study of radiation and T cells in renal cell carcinoma. General observations from the study: In nephrectomy-only tumors, top 100 clonotypes averaged approximately 40%, versus about 54% irradiated. Compared with controls, irradiated tumors had more, larger dominant CDR3 motifs. Top tumor clonotypes rose in blood 2 weeks post-radiation, then contracted. No pretreatment tumor biopsies were available for baseline clonotypes.

The method was immunoSEQ multiplex PCR; TCRdb's version includes in-frame clones alone and lacks a portion of them. The sample lists just over 15,000 clones, less than 65% occurring once. Indicated treatment: 15 Gy SBRT to primary tumor, nephrectomy 4 weeks later. Deletions cut 1 base from V and 5 bases from J, with 17 bases between. This CDR3 has 16 amino acids. Per the germline V gene, CDR1 is MDHEN and CDR2 is SYDVKM. As regards this clone: Its antigen is not identified.

This clonotype was obtained from a woman in her sixties or seventies with renal cell carcinoma. The source was tumor tissue, collected from a patient whose treatment included radiotherapy and nephrectomy. The V call is TRBV28, the J call TRBJ1-2; maybe TRBD1 (5 bases). CDR3 nucleotides: TGTGCCAGCAGTTTATTTATCCGTAAGGGGAGGTATGGCTACACCTTC. It is translated as CASSLFIRKGRYGYTF.